Below are 13 T cell receptor beta chains sequenced from a single sample in a study of blood T cell repertoires in COVID-19 (dated by TCRdb to 2018 to 2020). The receptor library was made with the immunoSEQ multiplex PCR assay. TCRdb re-hosts the immuneACCESS table, in-frame sequences only. Its copies lack some clones; in the studies checked, an unresolved V gene accounts for under half of them, and the cause for the rest is not known. The sample contains over 60,000 clones, 85% to 90% of them found a single time. The ten largest clonotypes hold roughly 6.2% of the sample. The sequenced sample consisted of peripheral blood. The receptors shown here come from an elderly woman with active COVID-19.

The V call is TRBV7-9, the J call TRBJ2-3; 10 positions agree with TRBD1. Trimming removed 5 bases from V and 6 bases from J; junction bases left unmatched: 8. The CDR3 has 15 amino acids. CDR1 is SEHNR and CDR2 is FQNEAQ in the germline V gene (reference sequence). CDR3 loop: CASSKRDRGRDTQYF. The CDR3 nucleotides read TGTGCCAGCAGCAAACGGGACAGGGGCAGGGATACGCAGTATTTT.

V and J are TRBV6-2 or TRBV6-3 and TRBJ2-2; TRBD2 matches 12 bases. Trimming at V came to 2 bases and at J to 1 base, leaving 11 bases not matched to a gene. Germline CDR1 is MNHEY and CDR2 is SVGEGT. The CDR3 is 20 residues long. CDR3 nucleotide sequence: TGTGCCAGCAGTTACCTGAGGTCTAGCGGGAGGGCGCGGAACACCGGGGAGCTGTTTTTT. It specifies CASSYLRSSGRARNTGELFF.

The CDR3 sequence: CASSQESGATNEKLFF. The CDR3 DNA follows: TGCGCCAGCAGCCAAGAATCCGGTGCAACTAATGAAAAACTGTTTTTT. The rearrangement links TRBV4-1 to TRBJ1-4; D uncertain. This CDR3 is built from 16 residues. Germline CDR1 reads MGHRA; CDR2 reads YSYEKL. With 0 bases removed from V and 0 bases from J, the gap between germline ends came to 8 bases.

The CDR3 coding sequence is TGTGCCAGCAGCAGCCCCCACCCCCCAGATACGCAGTATTTT. As protein: CASSSPHPPDTQYF. The chain links TRBV7-2 to TRBJ2-3; D remains ambiguous. CDR3 length: 14 amino acids. Germline assignment: CDR1 SGHTA and CDR2 FQGNSA. V lost 5 bases to trimming and J lost 4 bases, with 13 bases between them.

This clone came up once. The chain is built from TRBV4-2 and TRBJ2-7; maybe TRBD1 (6 bases). The CDR3 totals 15 residues. Trimming cost V 5 bases and J 3 bases, with 17 bases left between them. Germline V CDR1 and CDR2: LGHNA, YNFKEQ. In DNA, the CDR3 is TGTGCCAGCAGCGCAGGGGCCAGCGGACGCTACGAGCAGTACTTC. This codes for CASSAGASGRYEQYF.

This chain joins TRBV11-2 and TRBJ2-5, with D maybe TRBD2 (6 bases). In germline, CDR1 is SGHAT, CDR2 FQNNGV. V was pared by 5 bases and J by 0 bases, with 16 bases between. The CDR3 extends over 16 amino acids. The CDR3 sequence: CASSPRRSGYQETQYF. The CDR3 DNA sequence: TGTGCCAGCAGCCCTCGACGTAGCGGATACCAAGAGACCCAGTACTTC.

In its sample, this clone was seen once. V is TRBV5-1 and J is TRBJ2-5, with 8 bases identical to TRBD1. The CDR3 sequence is 14 residues long. V shed 5 bases, J shed 1 base, and the junction held 4 bases outside the gene matches. CDR1 and CDR2 from the germline V gene are SGHRS and YFSETQ. The CDR3 nucleotides are TGCGCCAGCAGTTATCAGGGGGCCCAAGAGACCCAGTACTTC. Residues: CASSYQGAQETQYF.

The chain uses TRBV19 and TRBJ1-1; maybe TRBD1 (6 bases). CDR1 and CDR2 from the germline V gene are LNHDA and SQIVND (reference sequence). The CDR3 extends over 14 amino acids. The ends were cut back, 6 bases at V and 1 base at J, with 12 bases in the middle. CDR3 nucleotide sequence: TGTGCCAGTAGCAAGTACAGGGCGAACACTGAAGCTTTCTTT. It yields the protein CASSKYRANTEAFF.

J is TRBJ2-7 and V is TRBV7-8; 13 bases match TRBD2. The length of the CDR3 is 19 residues. Germline V gene data show CDR1 as SGHVS and CDR2 as FQNEAQ. The junction had 16 bases not matched to a gene; V was cut back by 7 bases and J by 1 base. The DNA for the CDR3 is TGTGCCAGCATACCCCAGGTAGGGACTAGCGGGGAGGCGTCCTACGAGCAGTACTTC. Residues: CASIPQVGTSGEASYEQYF.

The V gene is TRBV7-2, the J gene TRBJ2-3, with 8 bases fitting TRBD2. CDR1 SGHTA and CDR2 FQGNSA come from the germline V gene. Unmatched junction bases numbered 10, after V lost 5 bases and J lost 3 bases. CDR3 length: 16 amino acids. CDR3 loop: CASSTPGGGWTDTQYF. In DNA form, the CDR3 reads TGTGCCAGCAGCACCCCCGGGGGGGGTTGGACAGATACGCAGTATTTT.

The chain recombines TRBV5-6 with TRBJ2-1; 7 bases fit TRBD1. The CDR3 covers 11 residues. Trimming removed 3 bases from V and 14 bases from J; junction bases left unmatched: 5. Per germline, CDR1 SGHDT and CDR2 YYEEEE. The CDR3 nucleotides read TGTGCCAGCAGCTCCCGGACAGGAGAGTTCTTC. Residues: CASSSRTGEFF.

This chain connects TRBV7-9 to TRBJ2-2; 8 nucleotides align to TRBD2. The CDR3 loop spans 16 amino acids. V lost 1 base and J lost 6; bases outside the gene matches: 7. CDR1 and CDR2 from the germline V gene are SEHNR and FQNEAQ (reference sequence). CDR3 loop: CASSLVRGGVAGELFF. The CDR3 DNA sequence: TGTGCCAGCAGCTTAGTACGGGGGGGAGTCGCCGGGGAGCTGTTTTTT.

This clone was found once. J is TRBJ2-1 and V is TRBV7-2, with a tentative D call TRBD1 (5 bases). Germline values: CDR1 SGHTA, CDR2 FQGNSA. CDR3 length: 14 residues. V was cut by 5 bases and J by 6 bases, with 14 bases left in between. In DNA form, the CDR3 reads TGTGCCAGCAGCATGCGAGACAGAATCAATGAGCAGTTCTTC. Protein sequence: CASSMRDRINEQFF.